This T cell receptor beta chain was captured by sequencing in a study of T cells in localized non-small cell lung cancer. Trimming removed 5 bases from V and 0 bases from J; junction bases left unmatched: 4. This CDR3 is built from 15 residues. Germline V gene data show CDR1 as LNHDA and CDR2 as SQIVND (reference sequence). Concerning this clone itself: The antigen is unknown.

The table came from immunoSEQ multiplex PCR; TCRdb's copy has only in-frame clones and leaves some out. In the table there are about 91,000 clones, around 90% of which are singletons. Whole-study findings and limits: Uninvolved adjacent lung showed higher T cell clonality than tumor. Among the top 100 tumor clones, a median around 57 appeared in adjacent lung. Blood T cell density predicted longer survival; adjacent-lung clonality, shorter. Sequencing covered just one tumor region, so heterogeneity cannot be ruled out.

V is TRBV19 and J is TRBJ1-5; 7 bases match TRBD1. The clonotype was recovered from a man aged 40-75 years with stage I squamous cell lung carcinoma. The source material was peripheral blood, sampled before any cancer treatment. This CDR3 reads CASSRDRYSNQPQHF. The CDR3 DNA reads TGTGCCAGTAGTCGGGACAGATATAGCAATCAGCCCCAGCATTTT.